This is a list of T cell receptor beta chains from one sample in a study of T cell responses to AZD1222 COVID-19 vaccine. Clones were sequenced by immunoSEQ multiplex PCR, and TCRdb holds only the in-frame ones, with some missing. Of 150,000 to 200,000 clones in the sample, about 90% were seen once. Specimen: peripheral blood, collected on day 0 of MenACWY control vaccination. The receptors were gathered from an adult in good health. Both conserved end residues are part of each CDR3. Fields, in order: clone size, J gene, V gene, D gene, CDR3 protein, CDR3 DNA. The D gene is left open where the match is weak. Size is stated for part of the rows, as once, few or many counts, or as a class when the clone is expanded.

>once|TRBJ2-1|TRBV9|TRBD1
CASSEGGGTGVHNEQFF
TGTGCCAGCAGCGAGGGGGGAGGGACAGGGGTACACAATGAGCAGTTCTTC
>NA|TRBJ1-1|TRBV6-2/TRBV6-3|NA
CASSYAGVTGTEAFF
TGTGCCAGCAGTTACGCCGGGGTAACGGGAACTGAAGCTTTCTTT
>NA|TRBJ1-1|TRBV7-9|NA
CASSPRRGGWNTEAFF
TGTGCCAGCAGCCCGAGGAGGGGTGGATGGAACACTGAAGCTTTCTTT
>few|TRBJ1-5|TRBV3-1/TRBV3-2|TRBD1
CASSQCRTGVNPQHF
TGTGCCAGCAGCCAATGCAGGACAGGGGTGAATCCCCAGCATTTT
>NA|TRBJ1-5|TRBV30|NA
CAWTPVGASINQPQHF
TGTGCCTGGACCCCCGTCGGGGCGTCGATAAATCAGCCCCAGCATTTT
>NA|TRBJ2-2|TRBV19|NA
CASQLGGLYSGELFF
TGTGCCAGCCAACTAGGCGGCTTATACTCCGGGGAGCTGTTTTTT
>NA|TRBJ2-2|TRBV9|TRBD2
CASSLGEAGGPGELFF
TGTGCCAGCAGCCTGGGGGAAGCGGGAGGTCCCGGGGAGCTGTTTTTT
>once|TRBJ2-5|TRBV28|TRBD2
CASTHRGGPQETQYF
TGTGCCAGCACCCATCGGGGGGGCCCCCAAGAGACCCAGTACTTC
>NA|TRBJ1-1|TRBV6-5|TRBD1
CASKSGTGWTEAFF
TGTGCCAGCAAGTCTGGGACAGGGTGGACTGAAGCTTTCTTT
>NA|TRBJ1-1|TRBV20-1|NA
CSARDSEAFF
TGCAGTGCTAGAGACAGTGAAGCTTTCTTT
>NA|TRBJ2-7|TRBV6-1|TRBD2
CASSEFTSGGSSYEQYF
TGTGCCAGCAGTGAATTCACTAGCGGGGGGAGCTCCTACGAGCAGTACTTC
>NA|TRBJ1-6|TRBV30|NA
CAWSVLSYNSPLHF
TGTGCCTGGAGTGTACTCAGCTATAATTCACCCCTCCACTTT
>NA|TRBJ1-4|TRBV29-1|TRBD1
CRRRGQGSTNEKLFF
TGCAGGAGGAGGGGGCAGGGATCAACTAATGAAAAACTGTTTTTT
>few|TRBJ2-3|TRBV6-4|NA
CASSDSAGGSTDTQYF
TGTGCCAGCAGTGACTCGGCCGGAGGGAGCACAGATACGCAGTATTTT
>NA|TRBJ1-1|TRBV19|NA
CASSIGVREAFF
TGTGCCAGTAGTATAGGGGTTCGCGAAGCTTTCTTT
>NA|TRBJ2-2|TRBV20-1|NA
CSASRTRNTGELFF
TGCAGTGCTAGTCGGACTCGAAACACCGGGGAGCTGTTTTTT
>few|TRBJ1-1|TRBV27|NA
CASSSQQNTEAFF
TGTGCCAGCAGTTCCCAGCAGAACACTGAAGCTTTCTTT
>NA|TRBJ2-5|TRBV5-6|NA
CASSSPFTRQETQYF
TGTGCCAGCAGCTCCCCATTTACTAGACAAGAGACCCAGTACTTC
>once|TRBJ1-2|TRBV11-1|TRBD1
CASSPARQGDFGYTF
TGTGCCAGCAGCCCAGCCAGACAGGGGGATTTTGGCTACACCTTC
>NA|TRBJ2-5|TRBV11-3|NA
CASSLDQSQETQYF
TGTGCCAGCAGCTTAGACCAGTCCCAAGAGACCCAGTACTTC
>few|TRBJ2-3|TRBV5-1|NA
CASSLNINTDTQYF
TGCGCCAGCAGCTTGAACATAAACACAGATACGCAGTATTTT
>NA|TRBJ2-7|TRBV19|NA
CASSIRLFREQYF
TGTGCCAGTAGTATTCGACTATTCCGCGAGCAGTACTTC
>NA|TRBJ2-3|TRBV27|TRBD1
CASPPTDRDLLDTQYF
TGTGCCAGCCCCCCGACTGACAGGGACCTCTTGGATACGCAGTATTTT
>once|TRBJ2-3|TRBV18|NA
CASSPPAGTDTQYF
TGTGCCAGCTCACCCCCCGCGGGCACAGATACGCAGTATTTT
>NA|TRBJ1-1|TRBV19|NA
CASSTRVENTEAFF
TGTGCCAGTAGTACCAGAGTCGAGAACACTGAAGCTTTCTTT
>NA|TRBJ2-2|TRBV3-1/TRBV3-2|NA
CASSPDRNTGELFF
TGTGCCAGCAGCCCGGACAGGAACACCGGGGAGCTGTTTTTT
>few|TRBJ2-2|TRBV2|NA
CAVRGGTGELFF
TGTGCCGTTAGGGGGGGCACCGGGGAGCTGTTTTTT
>NA|TRBJ2-5|TRBV5-8|NA
CASIEPGLQETQYF
TGTGCCAGCATCGAACCGGGACTCCAAGAGACCCAGTACTTC
>NA|TRBJ2-1|TRBV7-2|NA
CATKAAHYNEQFF
TGTGCCACCAAAGCGGCTCACTACAATGAGCAGTTCTTC
>NA|TRBJ1-5|TRBV9|TRBD1
CASSRGQDQPQHF
TGTGCCAGCAGCCGGGGACAGGATCAGCCCCAGCATTTT
>NA|TRBJ2-7|TRBV28|NA
CASIGPRELGYEQYF
TGTGCCAGCATCGGCCCGAGGGAGCTCGGATACGAGCAGTACTTC
>NA|TRBJ1-2|TRBV19|TRBD1
CASSQGAPGGYTF
TGTGCCAGTTCCCAGGGGGCGCCTGGTGGCTACACCTTC
>once|TRBJ2-7|TRBV7-9|NA
CAGSMGISYEQYF
TGTGCCGGCTCTATGGGGATCTCCTACGAGCAGTACTTC
>NA|TRBJ2-7|TRBV6-1|NA
CASSEYEGTYEQYF
TGTGCCAGCAGTGAATACGAGGGTACCTACGAGCAGTACTTC
>NA|TRBJ2-7|TRBV6-2/TRBV6-3|NA
CASSQWGPWREQYF
TGTGCCAGCAGTCAGTGGGGACCCTGGCGGGAGCAGTACTTC
>NA|TRBJ2-7|TRBV29-1|NA
CSGAVGYEQYF
TGCAGCGGAGCAGTCGGGTACGAGCAGTACTTC
>NA|TRBJ1-2|TRBV29-1|TRBD1
CSVPPGQQSSGYTF
TGCAGCGTGCCCCCGGGACAGCAATCTTCTGGCTACACCTTC
>NA|TRBJ1-5|TRBV28|TRBD1
CASSLDRGRGGNQPQHF
TGTGCCAGCAGTTTGGACAGGGGCCGGGGTGGCAATCAGCCCCAGCATTTT
>NA|TRBJ2-5|TRBV28|TRBD2
CASSRTSGGQETQYF
TGTGCCAGCAGCAGGACTAGCGGGGGACAAGAGACCCAGTACTTC
>once|TRBJ1-1|TRBV19|TRBD1
CASSPTGSTEAFF
TGTGCCAGTAGCCCGACAGGGTCCACTGAAGCTTTCTTT
>NA|TRBJ2-5|TRBV3-1/TRBV3-2|NA
CASSHRGGFETQYF
TGTGCCAGCAGCCATCGAGGGGGGTTCGAGACCCAGTACTTC
>NA|TRBJ2-7|TRBV27|NA
CASSLSGGGLYEQYF
TGTGCCAGCAGTTTATCGGGGGGCGGTTTATACGAGCAGTACTTC